This T cell receptor beta chain was obtained from a study of shared clonotypes between healthy human individuals (dated by TCRdb to about 2020). Background on the whole study: Three men and two women, aged 18 to 49 years, made up the cohort. For each donor, CD4 naive and CD4 memory were each run on three plates, CD8 naive on two plates, and CD8 memory on one plate. To estimate repertoire size and how much clonotypes are shared between individuals, the study performed deep sequencing of blood TCR repertoires from roughly five healthy adults. Libraries were prepared and TCR repertoires were sequenced by different laboratories using diverse techniques, in order to increase sequencing depth and limit assay-specific biases. Between about 0.9 and 10 billion PBMCs per donor were obtained by leukapheresis.

The germline V gene supplies CDR1 MDHEN and CDR2 SYDVKM. Cut back by 1 base and 1 base, the V and J ends lie 10 bases apart. The CDR3 runs 15 residues from the cysteine to the phenylalanine. CDR3 DNA is the only sequence kept; it has 45 bases, read in frame from the first base. For the CD8 naive samples, CD45RO-negative cells were positively selected for CCR7, yielding a CD45RA+CCR7+ population from which TemRA cells were excluded. The donors were healthy, HIV-negative adults who had no recently reported acute infections or vaccinations. Every donor was a Caucasian adult living in Nashville, Tennessee, USA. Blood was collected by leukapheresis, and PBMCs were isolated by Ficoll-Histopaque density gradient centrifugation and then cryopreserved in liquid nitrogen vapor phase. Purity and quantity of every magnetically sorted T cell population were checked by analytical flow cytometry. Genomic DNA was isolated from each sorted fraction and quantified by UV absorbance on a Nanodrop 2000c.

Study-wide conclusions, independent of this receptor: Compared with non-shared clonotypes, the clonotypes found in all four sorted-subset donors had higher generation probabilities. Around 5% of naive CD4, around 4% of naive CD8, around 2.3% of memory CD4, and 0.4% of memory CD8 clonotypes were shared across several donors. Incomplete sequencing was indicated by rarefaction of sorted-subset datasets, despite the large sequencing depth. Naive subsets generally had larger estimated clonotype richness than memory subsets. Sampling was limited to blood, and TCR repertoires in tissue likely differ from TCR repertoires in blood. Pairwise subsampling led to the expectation that sequencing depth would affect the degree of clonotype sharing among donors. Because the study included a small number of donors, the genetic and exposure-history diversity represented was limited.

Of note for this clone: This clone's antigen is unknown. No much larger clonotype is one base removed from it; base qualities were not supplied.

Using the deep immunoSEQ assay, multiplex PCR amplified TCR CDR3 regions from genomic DNA. Extracted genomic DNA from each cell subset was spread evenly across all wells of several immunoSEQ 96-well plates, with each plate serving as a replicate. For sorted subsets, around 200 ng genomic DNA, equal to 30,000 or so T cell genomes, was loaded into each replicate PCR. The purified libraries were quantified using a Qubit 3.0 fluorometer, sized with a Bioanalyzer 2100, and then quantified again using the KAPA Library Quantification kit. Every immunoSEQ 96-well plate was sequenced on a dedicated single-read 150-cycle Illumina NextSeq 550 flow cell. The paper's data handling went like this. Because only junctional sequences without quality scores were contained in the immunoSEQ output, filtering matching that applied to full-length reads could not be performed. To assign V/J genes and CDR3, sequences were annotated using PyIR, a Python wrapper for IgBLAST v1.9, with IMGT germline references. Any read was removed if the V/J assignment was weak (E-value above 1e-6), the CDR3 was missing, or the read contained stop codons, out-of-frame junctions, or ambiguous translated residues. V3J clonotypes were defined as sequences sharing an identical inferred V gene, J gene, and CDR3 amino acid sequence. Percentage overlap between repertoires was computed as shared unique clonotypes divided by the size of the smaller repertoire. Richness of each repertoire was evaluated using RTK rarefaction, the Chao1 estimator, and Recon v2.1 estimates of unobserved clonotypes. Generation probabilities were computed with OLGA for all TCRbeta clonotypes obtained by the gDNA method from several donors. TCRdb retrieved this table from immuneACCESS and kept in-frame rearrangements only. Not all clones are present; in checked studies, unresolved V genes account for under half, and no reason is known for the remainder. That table furnishes V, J and clone size, whereas the DNA furnished D and trimming. Present in this sample are around 1.9 million clones, about 94% of which were seen just once. Of the sample, 1.5% to 2% is held by the ten largest clones.

Sequenced: naive CD8+ T cells from PBMCs. In light of the paper, this sample's cell subset or site label describes: CD45RA+CCR7+. Rearrangement joined TRBV28 to TRBJ1-1; 5 matching bases give a weak D call of TRBD1. This TCR came from a young man in good health. Some clones in this sample may be carry-over from other donors' samples. The DNA reads as follows: TGTGCCAGCAGTTTATTCAGGGAACAGAACACTGAAGCTTTCTTT. It codes for CASSLFREQNTEAFF. When the CDR3 is completed using the reference TRBV28 and TRBJ1-1 genes on either side, the full variable domain is DVKVTQSSRYLVKRTGEKVFLECVQDMDHENMFWYRQDPGLGLRLIYFSYDVKMKEKGDIPEGYSVSREKKERFSLILESASTNQTSMYLCASSLFREQNTEAFFGQGTRLTVV.